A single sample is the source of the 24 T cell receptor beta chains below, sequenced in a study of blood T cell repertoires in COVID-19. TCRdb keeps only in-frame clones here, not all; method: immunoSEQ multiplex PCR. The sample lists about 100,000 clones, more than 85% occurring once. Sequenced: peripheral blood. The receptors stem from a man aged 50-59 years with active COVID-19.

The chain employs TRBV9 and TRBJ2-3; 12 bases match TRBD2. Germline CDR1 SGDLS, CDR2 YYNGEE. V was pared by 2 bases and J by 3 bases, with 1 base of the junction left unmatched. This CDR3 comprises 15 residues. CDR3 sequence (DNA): TGTGCCAGCAGCGTCACTAGCGGGGGGACAGATACGCAGTATTTT. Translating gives CASSVTSGGTDTQYF.

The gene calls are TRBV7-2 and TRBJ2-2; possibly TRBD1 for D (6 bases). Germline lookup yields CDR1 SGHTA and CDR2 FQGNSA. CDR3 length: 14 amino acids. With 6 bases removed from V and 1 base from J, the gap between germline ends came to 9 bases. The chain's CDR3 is CASSDRKNTGELFF. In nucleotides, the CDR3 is TGTGCCAGCAGTGACAGGAAGAACACCGGGGAGCTGTTTTTT.

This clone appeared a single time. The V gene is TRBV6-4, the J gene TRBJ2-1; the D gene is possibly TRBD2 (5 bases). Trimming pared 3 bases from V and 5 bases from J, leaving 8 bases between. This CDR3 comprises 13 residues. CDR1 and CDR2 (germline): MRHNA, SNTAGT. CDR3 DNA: TGTGCCAGCAGTGATTCCGGGGACAATGAGCAGTTCTTC. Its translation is CASSDSGDNEQFF.

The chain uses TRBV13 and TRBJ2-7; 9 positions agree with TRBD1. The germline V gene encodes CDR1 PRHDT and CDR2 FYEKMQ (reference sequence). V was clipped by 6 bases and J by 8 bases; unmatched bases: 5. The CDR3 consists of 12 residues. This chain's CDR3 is CASRPQGAQQYF. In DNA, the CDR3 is TGTGCCAGCAGGCCACAGGGGGCGCAGCAGTACTTC. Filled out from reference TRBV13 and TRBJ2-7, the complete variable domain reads AAGVIQSPRHLIKEKRETATLKCYPIPRHDTVYWYQQGPGQDPQFLISFYEKMQSDKGSIPDRFSAQQFSDYHSELNMSSLELGDSALYFCASRPQGAQQYFGPGTRLTVT.

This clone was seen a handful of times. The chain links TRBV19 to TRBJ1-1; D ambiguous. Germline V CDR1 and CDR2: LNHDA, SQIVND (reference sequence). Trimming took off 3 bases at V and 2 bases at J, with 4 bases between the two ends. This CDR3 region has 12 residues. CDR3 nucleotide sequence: TGTGCCAGTAGTATTTATAACACTGAAGCTTTCTTT. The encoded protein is CASSIYNTEAFF.

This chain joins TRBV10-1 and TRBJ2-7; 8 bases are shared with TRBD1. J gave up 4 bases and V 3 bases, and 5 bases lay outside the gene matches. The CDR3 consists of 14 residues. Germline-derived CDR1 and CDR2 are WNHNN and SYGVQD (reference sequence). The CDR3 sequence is CASSDGRGLYEQYF. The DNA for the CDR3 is TGCGCCAGCAGTGACGGCAGGGGGCTGTACGAGCAGTACTTC.

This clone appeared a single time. The CDR3 loop is CASSPPGGWEQYF. The CDR3, as DNA: TGTGCCAGCTCACCACCGGGGGGTTGGGAGCAGTACTTC. V and J are TRBV18 and TRBJ2-7, with a weak D call TRBD2 (6 bases). The CDR3 loop spans 13 amino acids. Germline CDR1 KGHSH, CDR2 LQKENI. V was shortened by 0 bases and J by 7 bases, with 10 bases between the two germline ends.

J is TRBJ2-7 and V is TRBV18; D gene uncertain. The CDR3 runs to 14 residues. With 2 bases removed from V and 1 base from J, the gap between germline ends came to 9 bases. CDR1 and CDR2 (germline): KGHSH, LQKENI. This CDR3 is CASSPATSSYEQYF. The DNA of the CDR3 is TGTGCCAGCTCACCAGCCACATCTTCCTACGAGCAGTACTTC.

CDR3: CASSYGTGDYGYTF. The CDR3 nucleotides are TGTGCCAGCAGTTACGGGACAGGGGACTATGGCTACACCTTC. The chain couples TRBV6-5 to TRBJ1-2; 10 bases are shared with TRBD1. Per the germline V gene, CDR1 is MNHEY and CDR2 is SVGAGI. V was clipped by 2 bases and J by 3 bases; unmatched bases: 0. The CDR3 covers 14 residues.

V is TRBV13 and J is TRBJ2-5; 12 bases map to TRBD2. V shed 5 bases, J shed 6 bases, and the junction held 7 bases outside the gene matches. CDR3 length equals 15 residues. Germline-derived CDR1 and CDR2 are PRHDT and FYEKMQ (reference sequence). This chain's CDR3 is CASSPRTSGTQTQYF. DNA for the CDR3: TGTGCCAGCAGCCCCCGGACTAGCGGGACGCAGACCCAGTACTTC.

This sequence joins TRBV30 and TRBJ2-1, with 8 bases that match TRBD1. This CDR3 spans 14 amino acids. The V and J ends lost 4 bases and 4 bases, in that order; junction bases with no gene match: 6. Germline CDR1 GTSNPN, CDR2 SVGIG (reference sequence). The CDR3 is CAWKTGATYNEQFF. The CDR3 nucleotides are TGTGCCTGGAAGACAGGGGCCACTTACAATGAGCAGTTCTTC.

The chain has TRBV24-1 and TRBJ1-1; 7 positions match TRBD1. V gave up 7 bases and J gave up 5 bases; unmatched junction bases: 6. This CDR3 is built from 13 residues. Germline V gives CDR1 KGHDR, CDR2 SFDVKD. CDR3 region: CATRAGGGTEAFF. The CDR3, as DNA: TGTGCCACCAGAGCAGGGGGAGGAACTGAAGCTTTCTTT.

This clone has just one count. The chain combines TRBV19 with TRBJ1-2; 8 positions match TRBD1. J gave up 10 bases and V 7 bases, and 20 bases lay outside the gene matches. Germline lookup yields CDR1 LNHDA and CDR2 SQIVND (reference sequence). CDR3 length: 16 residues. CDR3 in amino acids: CASTFLGGKGQATYTF. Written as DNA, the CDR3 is TGTGCCAGTACCTTCCTGGGAGGAAAGGGACAGGCCACCTACACCTTC.

The CDR3 sequence: CASSAPTGNSPLHF. CDR3 DNA sequence: TGTGCCAGCAGCGCCCCGACAGGGAATTCACCCCTCCACTTT. The chain combines TRBV5-4 with TRBJ1-6, with 7 bases identical to TRBD1. The V gene's germline CDR1 is SGHNT and CDR2 YYREEE (reference sequence). Unmatched junction bases numbered 5, after V lost 4 bases and J lost 7 bases. The CDR3 extends over 14 amino acids.

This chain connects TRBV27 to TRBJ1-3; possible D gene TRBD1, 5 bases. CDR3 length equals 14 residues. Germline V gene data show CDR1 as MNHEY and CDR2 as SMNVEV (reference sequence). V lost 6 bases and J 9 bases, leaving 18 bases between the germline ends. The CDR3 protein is CASRPDSVPATIYF. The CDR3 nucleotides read TGTGCCAGCAGACCAGACAGTGTTCCCGCCACCATATATTTT.

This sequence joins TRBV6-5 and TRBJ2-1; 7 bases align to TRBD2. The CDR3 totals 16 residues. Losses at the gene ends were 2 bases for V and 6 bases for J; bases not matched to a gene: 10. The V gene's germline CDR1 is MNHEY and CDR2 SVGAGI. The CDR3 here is CASSYQGLAVGNEQFF. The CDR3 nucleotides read TGTGCCAGCAGTTACCAAGGGCTAGCGGTCGGCAATGAGCAGTTCTTC.

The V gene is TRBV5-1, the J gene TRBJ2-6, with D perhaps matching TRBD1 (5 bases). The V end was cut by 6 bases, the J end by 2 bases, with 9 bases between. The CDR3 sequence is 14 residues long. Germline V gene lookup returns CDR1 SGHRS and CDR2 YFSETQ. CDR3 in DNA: TGCGCCAGCACTCCCAGGGCTGGGGCCAACGTCCTGACTTTC. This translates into CASTPRAGANVLTF.

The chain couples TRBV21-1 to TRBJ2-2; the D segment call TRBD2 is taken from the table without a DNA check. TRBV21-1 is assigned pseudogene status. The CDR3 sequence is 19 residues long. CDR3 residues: CASSNKVADPIMNTGELFF. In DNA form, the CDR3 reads TGTGCCAGCAGCAACAAGGTAGCGGACCCGATAATGAACACCGGGGAGCTGTTTTTT.

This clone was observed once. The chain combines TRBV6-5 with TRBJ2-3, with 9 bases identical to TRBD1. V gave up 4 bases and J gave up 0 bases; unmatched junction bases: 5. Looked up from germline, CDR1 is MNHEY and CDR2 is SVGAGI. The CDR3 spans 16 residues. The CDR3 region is CASSFTGGRSTDTQYF. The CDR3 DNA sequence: TGTGCCAGCAGTTTTACAGGGGGCCGGAGCACAGATACGCAGTATTTT.

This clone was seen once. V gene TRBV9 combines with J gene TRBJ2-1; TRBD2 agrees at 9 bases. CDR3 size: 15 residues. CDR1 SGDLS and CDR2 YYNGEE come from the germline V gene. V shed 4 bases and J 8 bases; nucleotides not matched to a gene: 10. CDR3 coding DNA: TGTGCCAGCAGCTCCAGAGGGACTAGCTTCGATGAGCAGTTCTTC. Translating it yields CASSSRGTSFDEQFF.

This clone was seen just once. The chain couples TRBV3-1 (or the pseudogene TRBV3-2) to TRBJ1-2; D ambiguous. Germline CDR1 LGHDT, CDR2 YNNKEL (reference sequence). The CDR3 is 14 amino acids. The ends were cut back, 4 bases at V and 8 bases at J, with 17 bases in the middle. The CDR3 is CASSRDFGDRGYTF. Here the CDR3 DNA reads TGTGCCAGCAGCCGAGACTTCGGGGATAGAGGCTACACCTTC.

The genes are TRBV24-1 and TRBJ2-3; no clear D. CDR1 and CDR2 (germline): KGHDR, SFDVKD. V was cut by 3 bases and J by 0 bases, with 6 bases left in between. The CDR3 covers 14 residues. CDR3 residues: CATSDISSTDTQYF. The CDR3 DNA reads TGTGCCACCAGTGATATATCTAGCACAGATACGCAGTATTTT.

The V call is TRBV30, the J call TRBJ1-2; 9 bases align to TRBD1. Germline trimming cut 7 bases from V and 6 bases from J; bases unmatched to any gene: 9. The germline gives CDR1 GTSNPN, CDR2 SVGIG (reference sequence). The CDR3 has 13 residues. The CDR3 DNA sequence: TGTGCCTTCCACAGGGGGCCCCTACATGGCTACACCTTC. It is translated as CAFHRGPLHGYTF.

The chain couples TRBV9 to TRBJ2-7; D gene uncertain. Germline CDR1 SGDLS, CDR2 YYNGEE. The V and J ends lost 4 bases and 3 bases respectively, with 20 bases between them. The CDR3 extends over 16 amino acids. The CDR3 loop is CASSPPGAHFLYEQYF. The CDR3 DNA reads TGTGCCAGCAGCCCTCCGGGTGCCCACTTCCTCTACGAGCAGTACTTC.